Each of the 31 T cell receptor beta chains below was sequenced from the same sample in a study of metastatic and nonmetastatic thyroid tumors. With MiXCR, TCRdb reprocessed the PCR reads. The sample has approximately 16,000 clones; around 13% are singletons. Thyroid surgery was performed in patients who had received no treatment beforehand. The sequenced material came from tumor tissue. The receptors originated from a female donor with papillary thyroid cancer or a benign thyroid nodule (not recorded which). Some clones in this sample may be carry-over from other donors' samples.

This clone has at least ten counts. The rearrangement joins TRBV5-1 to TRBJ1-3; perhaps TRBD1 as D (5 bases). Per the germline V gene, CDR1 is SGHRS and CDR2 is YFSETQ. The CDR3 is made up of 18 amino acids. V was trimmed by 6 bases and J by 1 base, leaving 23 bases between them. The CDR3 DNA reads TGCGCCAGCAAACTTCCCCCCCAAGGGGACCCATCTGGAAACACCATATATTTT. The encoded protein is CASKLPPQGDPSGNTIYF.

This clone appeared many times. The chain recombines TRBV19 with TRBJ2-7, with a weak D call TRBD2 (5 bases). Deletions cut 0 bases from V and 4 bases from J, with 13 bases between. The CDR3 runs to 15 residues. Germline V gives CDR1 LNHDA, CDR2 SQIVND (reference sequence). The CDR3 bases are TGTGCCAGTAGTATAGATTTCCTCAGGAGGTACGAGCAGTACTTC. This codes for CASSIDFLRRYEQYF.

A few counts support this clone. V usage is TRBV14 and J usage is TRBJ2-3; a weak D match, TRBD1 (6 bases). The V end was cut by 4 bases, the J end by 6 bases, with 14 bases between. The CDR3 sequence is 14 residues long. The germline gives CDR1 SGHDN, CDR2 FVKESK. The CDR3 here is CASSPGQMWDTQYF. The CDR3 bases are TGTGCCAGCAGCCCCGGACAGATGTGGGATACGCAGTATTTT. The entire variable domain, with the rest obtained from reference TRBV14 and TRBJ2-3, is as follows: EAGVTQFPSHSVIEKGQTVTLRCDPISGHDNLYWYRRVMGKEIKFLLHFVKESKQDESGMPNNRFLAERTGGTYSTLKVQPAELEDSGVYFCASSPGQMWDTQYFGPGTRLTVL.

This clone has at least ten counts. The chain couples TRBV7-2 to TRBJ2-3; D is perhaps TRBD2 (6 bases). Per germline, CDR1 SGHTA and CDR2 FQGNSA. Trimming removed 5 bases from V and 0 bases from J, with 12 bases in between. This CDR3 is built from 15 residues. The CDR3 DNA is TGTGCCAGCAGCAGGGACTTTCTCAGCACAGATACGCAGTATTTT. Translation gives CASSRDFLSTDTQYF.

This clone has a handful of counts. The rearrangement joins TRBV28 to TRBJ1-5; D unclear. The ends were cut back, 9 bases at V and 7 bases at J, with 19 bases in the middle. The V gene's germline CDR1 is MDHEN and CDR2 SYDVKM. This CDR3 is built from 14 residues. The CDR3 loop reads CARREAGPHQPQHF. For the CDR3, the DNA is TGTGCCAGAAGAGAGGCAGGCCCCCACCAGCCCCAGCATTTT.

This clone is medium-sized. This chain links TRBV3-1 with TRBJ1-4, with D hard to call. The CDR3 has 14 residues. Trimming took 2 bases from V and 8 from J, leaving 12 bases between them. CDR1 is LGHDT, CDR2 YNNKEL, per germline (reference sequence). As DNA, the CDR3 is TGTGCCAGCAGCCAAATCCTCCTCGGGGAAAAACTGTTTTTT. It specifies CASSQILLGEKLFF.

This clone was observed at least ten times. This sequence joins TRBV3-1 and TRBJ1-2; D possibly corresponds to TRBD1 (6 bases). Trimming stripped 3 bases from V and 4 bases from J, with 27 bases between. The CDR3 is made up of 19 amino acids. CDR1 is LGHDT, CDR2 YNNKEL, per germline (reference sequence). In nucleotides, the CDR3 is TGTGCCAGCAGCCACAACCGGGGATCCGGGGGCAGGGCTGGCTATGGCTACACCTTC. Its protein product is CASSHNRGSGGRAGYGYTF.

For this clone: A much larger clone is a single base away; this may be a read error. This specimen includes other DNA sequences encoding the same CDR3. The V call is TRBV2, the J call TRBJ2-3, with D tentatively TRBD1 (7 bases). The CDR3 extends over 14 amino acids. Germline-derived CDR1 and CDR2 are SNHLY and FYNNEI. The CDR3 sequence: CASSVMGGTDTQYF. CDR3 DNA: TGTGCCAGCAGTGTCATGGGCGGGACAGATACGCAGTACTTT.

This clone was picked up many times. The CDR3 DNA is TGTGCCACCAGGAGGATTAGCGGTTTCTCCTACAATGAGCAGTTCTTC. Amino acids: CATRRISGFSYNEQFF. The V gene is TRBV15, the J gene TRBJ2-1; D is perhaps TRBD2 (6 bases). The CDR3 has 16 amino acids. The germline V gene has CDR1 LNHNV and CDR2 YYDKDF (reference sequence). V gave up 6 bases and J gave up 0 bases, with 15 bases separating them.

This clone is medium-sized (0.01 to 0.1%) in the sample. The CDR3 spells CASSPDRASTNYGYTF. CDR3 DNA sequence: TGTGCCAGCAGTCCGGACAGGGCGTCAACTAACTATGGCTACACCTTC. This chain joins TRBV6-1 and TRBJ1-2; 8 nucleotides match TRBD1. This CDR3 has 16 amino acids. In germline, CDR1 is MNHNS, CDR2 SASEGT. The V gene end was trimmed by 5 bases and the J gene end by 0 bases; junction bases not matched to a gene: 8.

This clone is medium-sized (0.01 to 0.1%). The V gene is TRBV20-1, the J gene TRBJ2-3; 9 bases are a match to TRBD1. CDR1 and CDR2 from the germline V gene are DFQATT and SNEGSKA (reference sequence). V lost 0 bases to trimming and J lost 0 bases; unmatched junction nucleotides: 13. The CDR3 spans 19 residues. The CDR3 region is CSARDYGTGLFSSTDTQYF. CDR3 in DNA: TGCAGTGCTAGAGATTATGGGACAGGGTTGTTTTCTAGCACAGATACGCAGTATTTT.

The table lists this clone with many counts. The chain combines TRBV28 with TRBJ2-3, with 9 bases that match TRBD1. The CDR3 loop spans 16 amino acids. V shed 2 bases and J 4 bases; nucleotides not matched to a gene: 7. Germline V gene data show CDR1 as MDHEN and CDR2 as SYDVKM. CDR3 protein: CASSLRRTGEPDTQYF. DNA of the CDR3: TGTGCCAGCAGTTTACGGCGGACAGGGGAGCCAGATACGCAGTATTTT.

The chain employs TRBV3-1 and TRBJ2-1; D ambiguous. There are 12 residues in the CDR3. Between the trimmed V and J ends, which lost 8 bases and 4 bases, there was a span of 9 bases. CDR1 is LGHDT and CDR2 is YNNKEL in the germline V gene (reference sequence). The CDR3 region has the DNA TGTGCCAGCTCCCGATCATACAATGAGCAGTTCTTC. It specifies CASSRSYNEQFF.

This clone appeared a few times. The chain carries TRBV5-1 and TRBJ1-3; TRBD1 matches at 10 bases. Germline-derived CDR1 and CDR2 are SGHRS and YFSETQ. CDR3 length: 15 amino acids. Trimming at V came to 4 bases and at J to 3 bases, leaving 4 bases not matched to a gene. The CDR3 sequence is CASSRDRGVGNTIYF. The CDR3 DNA sequence: TGCGCCAGCAGCCGGGACAGGGGCGTTGGAAACACCATATATTTT. The full variable domain, rest sourced from reference TRBV5-1 and TRBJ1-3, is KAGVTQTPRYLIKTRGQQVTLSCSPISGHRSVSWYQQTPGQGLQFLFEYFSETQRNKGNFPGRFSGRQFSNSRSEMNVSTLELGDSALYLCASSRDRGVGNTIYFGEGSWLTVV.

This clone is medium-sized. The chain employs TRBV5-1 and TRBJ1-2; possible D gene TRBD1, 5 bases. V lost 3 bases, J lost 0 bases, and 18 bases lay in between. The CDR3 spans 17 residues. CDR1 and CDR2 (germline): SGHRS, YFSETQ. CDR3 sequence: CASSWGFSTPTNYGYTF. In DNA, the CDR3 is TGCGCCAGCAGCTGGGGGTTTTCAACCCCTACTAACTATGGCTACACCTTC.

The rearrangement uses TRBV6-1 and TRBJ1-6; D is possibly TRBD1 (5 bases). This CDR3 is 13 amino acids long. Germline lookup yields CDR1 MNHNS and CDR2 SASEGT. The V end was cut by 6 bases, the J end by 10 bases, with 13 bases between. CDR3 in amino acids: CASSEGIRSPLHF. The CDR3 DNA is TGTGCCAGCAGCGAGGGGATAAGGTCACCCCTCCACTTT.

This clone was observed many times. V gene TRBV28 combines with J gene TRBJ2-5; 10 bases are shared with TRBD2. The CDR3 has 16 residues. CDR1 MDHEN and CDR2 SYDVKM come from the germline V gene. With 2 bases clipped from V and 4 bases from J, the junction kept 7 bases outside the gene matches. In DNA, the CDR3 is TGTGCCAGCAGTTTAGGGACTAGCGACCCCCGAGAGACCCAGTACTTC. Translation gives CASSLGTSDPRETQYF. Filled out from reference TRBV28 and TRBJ2-5, the complete variable domain reads DVKVTQSSRYLVKRTGEKVFLECVQDMDHENMFWYRQDPGLGLRLIYFSYDVKMKEKGDIPEGYSVSREKKERFSLILESASTNQTSMYLCASSLGTSDPRETQYFGPGTRLLVL.

At least ten counts were recorded for this clone. J is TRBJ1-1 and V is TRBV6-1; perhaps TRBD1 as D (6 bases). The V gene's germline CDR1 is MNHNS and CDR2 SASEGT. The CDR3 runs to 16 residues. Trimming left V 4 bases short and J 2 bases short, with 17 bases between. CDR3 loop: CASSVTIRGGNTEAFF. In DNA form, the CDR3 reads TGTGCCAGCAGTGTCACCATCAGGGGAGGTAACACTGAAGCTTTCTTT.

This clone was observed many times. This chain joins TRBV15 and TRBJ2-2; no reliable D call. Germline CDR1 LNHNV, CDR2 YYDKDF (reference sequence). The CDR3 extends over 13 amino acids. Trimming pared 8 bases from V and 1 base from J, leaving 8 bases between. The CDR3 here is CATHDRNTGELFF. The CDR3 DNA is TGTGCCACCCACGACCGGAACACCGGGGAGCTGTTTTTT.

This clone has ten or more counts. The chain carries TRBV7-3 and TRBJ1-6; possible D gene TRBD1, 6 bases. Germline loops: CDR1 SGHTA, CDR2 FQGTGA. The germline V and J ends were trimmed by 5 bases and 4 bases, with 9 bases remaining between them. The CDR3 has 14 amino acids. CDR3 sequence: CASSEGGYNSPLHF. The CDR3 DNA sequence: TGTGCCAGCAGCGAGGGGGGTTATAATTCACCCCTCCACTTT.

This chain joins TRBV5-1 and TRBJ2-2, with D maybe TRBD2 (6 bases). V lost 4 bases and J 3 bases, leaving 13 bases between the germline ends. This CDR3 has 15 amino acids. Germline CDR1 is SGHRS and CDR2 is YFSETQ. The chain's CDR3 is CASSLGREYTGELFF. The CDR3 region has the DNA TGCGCCAGCAGCCTGGGACGGGAGTACACCGGGGAGCTGTTTTTT.

This clone was counted ten times or more. The CDR3 sequence: CASSYRSTSGGLYNEQFF. For the CDR3, the DNA is TGTGCCAGCAGTTACCGCTCAACTAGCGGGGGTCTATACAATGAGCAGTTCTTC. This chain links TRBV6-6 with TRBJ2-1, with TRBD2 matching over 11 bases. The germline V gene encodes CDR1 MNHNY and CDR2 SVGAGI (reference sequence). The length of the CDR3 is 18 residues. J gave up 4 bases and V 2 bases, and 10 bases lay outside the gene matches.

This clone was seen a handful of times. J is TRBJ1-1 and V is TRBV6-2 or TRBV6-3; weak D call: TRBD1 (5 bases). The CDR3 consists of 13 residues. In germline, CDR1 is MNHEY, CDR2 SVGEGT. V gave up 5 bases and J gave up 1 base, with 8 bases separating them. CDR3 sequence reads: CASSPGRNTEAFF. In DNA, the CDR3 is TGTGCCAGCAGTCCGGGGCGGAACACTGAAGCTTTCTTT.

This clone was seen repeatedly, ten times or more. This chain links TRBV7-8 with TRBJ1-5; D perhaps matches TRBD1 (6 bases). Trimming stripped 5 bases from V and 3 bases from J, with 11 bases between. This CDR3 has 14 residues. Per germline, CDR1 SGHVS and CDR2 FQNEAQ. This CDR3 is CASSADSLNQPQHF. The CDR3 bases are TGTGCCAGCAGCGCGGACAGCCTCAATCAGCCCCAGCATTTT.

Concerning this clone itself: Germline is not matched at one junction end, which may reflect a read error. This chain uses TRBV6-8 with TRBJ1-5; the match to TRBD1 covers 9 bases. CDR1 MNHGY and CDR2 SAAAGT come from the germline V gene. The CDR3 runs to 14 residues. CDR3 region: CASSIRQGDQSQHF. The CDR3 region has the DNA TGTGCCAGCAGTATTAGACAGGGGGATCAGTCCCAGCATTTT.

This clone was counted at least ten times. J is TRBJ2-7 and V is TRBV3-1; 11 positions match TRBD2. Germline CDR1 is LGHDT and CDR2 is YNNKEL (reference sequence). The CDR3 loop spans 16 amino acids. V trimming: 5 bases; J trimming: 0 bases; junction bases outside the gene matches: 6. The chain's CDR3 is CASSFRTSGFSYEQYF. The CDR3 DNA is TGTGCCAGCAGCTTTCGGACTAGCGGGTTCTCCTACGAGCAGTACTTC.

V usage is TRBV5-1 and J usage is TRBJ2-2; D remains ambiguous. This CDR3 contains 15 residues. CDR1 and CDR2 from the germline V gene are SGHRS and YFSETQ. V was shortened by 0 bases and J by 9 bases, with 15 bases between the two germline ends. The CDR3 DNA follows: TGCGCCAGCAGCTTGGCTACGATTGTGGGCTGGGAGCTGTTTTTT. Translation: CASSLATIVGWELFF.

This clone was seen many times. CDR3 DNA sequence: TGTGCCAGCAGCCCCGGTGGGGCACCTGGCTACACCTTC. Translation gives CASSPGGAPGYTF. The chain couples TRBV7-2 to TRBJ1-2; perhaps TRBD1 as D (5 bases). Germline CDR1 is SGHTA and CDR2 is FQGNSA. There are 13 residues in the CDR3. The V end was cut by 5 bases, the J end by 7 bases, with 14 bases between.

This clone was found many times. This specimen includes other DNA sequences encoding the same CDR3. V and J are TRBV20-1 and TRBJ1-5; D is uncertain. Germline V lookup: CDR1 DFQATT, CDR2 SNEGSKA (reference sequence). Trimming left V 8 bases short and J 9 bases short, with 8 bases between. This CDR3 contains 9 residues. In DNA form, the CDR3 reads TGCAGTACCCCGTGGCCCCAGCATTTT. It encodes CSTPWPQHF.

This clone was counted a few times. A clone one base away is much larger, so this may be a read error. The V and J genes are TRBV10-3 and TRBJ2-7; D not certain. The germline V gene has CDR1 ENHRY and CDR2 SYGVKD. The CDR3 has 13 residues. CDR3 region: CAISESGNYEQHF. The CDR3 nucleotides read TGTGCCATCAGTGAGTCAGGCAACTACGAGCAGCACTTC.

This chain uses TRBV11-1 with TRBJ1-1, with TRBD1 identical over 11 bases. CDR1 is SGHAT and CDR2 is FQDESV in the germline V gene (reference sequence). The trim removed 5 bases at V and 4 bases at J, leaving 9 bases unmatched. The CDR3 has 16 amino acids. The chain's CDR3 is CASSPGQGAGGTEAFF. The DNA for the CDR3 is TGTGCCAGCAGCCCTGGACAGGGGGCGGGGGGCACTGAAGCTTTCTTT. The whole variable domain, filled in from reference TRBV11-1 and TRBJ1-1, reads EAEVAQSPRYKITEKSQAVAFWCDPISGHATLYWYRQILGQGPELLVQFQDESVVDDSQLPKDRFSAERLKGVDSTLKIQPAELGDSAMYLCASSPGQGAGGTEAFFGQGTRLTVV.